The 17 T cell receptor beta chains reported below all come from one sample, sequenced in a study of CD4 T cell repertoires in COVID-19. Sequencing was done directly on freshly isolated, uncultured memory T cells. TCRdb's table, derived via immunoSEQ multiplex PCR, lists solely in-frame clones and lacks some. The sample comprises 20,000 to 30,000 clones, nearly 95% of which are singletons, and 0.65% to 0.8% rests with the top ten. This specimen consisted of circulating follicular helper CD4+ T cells (cTfh) from blood, obtained before the COVID-19 pandemic. The receptors here all came from a human donor who had COVID-19.

In its sample, this clone was seen once. The chain employs TRBV19 and TRBJ2-1; TRBD2 might be the D (6 bases). The germline CDR1 and CDR2 sequences are LNHDA and SQIVND (reference sequence). This CDR3 region has 15 residues. The V end was cut by 7 bases, the J end by 0 bases, with 13 bases between. CDR3: CASIGGASSYNEQFF. DNA of the CDR3: TGTGCCAGTATAGGAGGGGCTAGCTCCTACAATGAGCAGTTCTTC. Full variable domain (missing parts from reference TRBV19 and TRBJ2-1): DGGITQSPKYLFRKEGQNVTLSCEQNLNHDAMYWYRQDPGQGLRLIYYSQIVNDFQKGDIAEGYSVSREKKESFPLTVTSAQKNPTAFYLCASIGGASSYNEQFFGPGTRLTVL.

The rearrangement links TRBV9 to TRBJ2-2, with 8 bases identical to TRBD2. Trimming took 0 bases from V and 4 from J; bases not matched to a gene: 5. Germline V gives CDR1 SGDLS, CDR2 YYNGEE. The CDR3 runs to 16 residues. CDR3 DNA: TGTGCCAGCAGCGTAGGCGGGGGGACGAGCACCGGGGAGCTGTTTTTT. Translated, it gives CASSVGGGTSTGELFF.

The J gene is TRBJ1-1, the V gene TRBV19; D might be TRBD1 (5 bases). CDR1 and CDR2 (germline): LNHDA, SQIVND (reference sequence). The V end lost 5 bases, the J end lost 4 bases, and 11 bases lay between the germline ends. The CDR3 is made up of 13 amino acids. The CDR3 DNA sequence: TGTGCCAGTAGTGTAGCAGGGCGCACTGAAGCTTTCTTT. This codes for CASSVAGRTEAFF.

The chain links TRBV7-9 to TRBJ1-2; 7 bases are a match to TRBD1. Germline CDR1 reads SEHNR; CDR2 reads FQNEAQ (reference sequence). V gave up 6 bases and J gave up 2 bases; unmatched junction bases: 6. CDR3 length: 14 residues. CDR3 in DNA: TGTGCCAGCAGGGGGGACAGATACAACTATGGCTACACCTTC. Amino acid sequence: CASRGDRYNYGYTF.

The sample holds one count of this clone. The gene calls are TRBV7-8 and TRBJ2-2, with 9 bases identical to TRBD1. V dropped 5 bases and J dropped 8; count of bases not matched to a gene: 9. The CDR3 spans 15 residues. The germline gives CDR1 SGHVS, CDR2 FQNEAQ. The DNA of the CDR3 is TGTGCCAGCAGCATAGGACAGGGGCGAGGTGGGGAGCTGTTTTTT. Amino acids: CASSIGQGRGGELFF.

The chain links TRBV7-2 to TRBJ2-7; TRBD1 aligns across 8 bases. The CDR3 is 13 amino acids. Germline loops: CDR1 SGHTA, CDR2 FQGNSA. J lost 5 bases, V lost 6 bases, and 6 bases had no gene match. CDR3 DNA sequence: TGTGCCAGCAGTCACAGGACAGGGAACGAGCAGTACTTC. This codes for CASSHRTGNEQYF. The full variable domain, in which reference TRBV7-2 and TRBJ2-7 provide the parts outside the CDR3, is GAGVSQSPSNKVTEKGKDVELRCDPISGHTALYWYRQSLGQGLEFLIYFQGNSAPDKSGLPSDRFSAERTGGSVSTLTIQRTQQEDSAVYLCASSHRTGNEQYFGPGTRLTVT.

The chain is built from TRBV5-1 and TRBJ2-5, with 7 nucleotides matching TRBD1. V shed 2 bases and J 1 base; nucleotides not matched to a gene: 8. CDR3 length: 16 amino acids. In germline, CDR1 is SGHRS, CDR2 YFSETQ. The CDR3 nucleotides read TGCGCCAGCAGCTTAGGCCCAGGGGGTCCCCAAGAGACCCAGTACTTC. It yields the protein CASSLGPGGPQETQYF.

The chain is built from TRBV6-6 and TRBJ1-6, with a possible D match to TRBD1 (5 bases). With 6 bases removed from V and 10 bases from J, the gap between germline ends came to 13 bases. The CDR3 runs to 13 residues. CDR1 and CDR2 (germline): MNHNY, SVGAGI (reference sequence). For the CDR3, the DNA is TGTGCCAGCAGCTCCCCGGGGGTATCACCCCTCCACTTT. Its protein is CASSSPGVSPLHF.

The chain couples TRBV6-5 to TRBJ1-2; a weak D match, TRBD1 (5 bases). V was clipped by 0 bases and J by 7 bases, with 9 bases between them. In germline, CDR1 is MNHEY, CDR2 SVGAGI. This CDR3 has 13 residues. CDR3 region: CASSYSEDSGYTF. CDR3 DNA: TGTGCCAGCAGTTACTCAGAAGACAGTGGCTACACCTTC.

This chain joins TRBV15 and TRBJ2-1, with 9 bases identical to TRBD1. CDR3 length: 15 residues. In germline, CDR1 is LNHNV, CDR2 YYDKDF (reference sequence). The ends lost 3 bases at V and 8 bases at J; junction bases unmatched: 8. In DNA, the CDR3 is TGTGCCACCAGCAGGGCTACAGGGGGCTTCTATGAGCAGTTCTTC. Translation: CATSRATGGFYEQFF.

V and J are TRBV14 and TRBJ1-2, with TRBD1 matching 8 bases. The V gene end was trimmed by 4 bases and the J gene end by 5 bases; junction bases not matched to a gene: 3. This CDR3 has 13 residues. Germline CDR1 SGHDN, CDR2 FVKESK. CDR3 in amino acids: CASSPGQGYGYTF. The CDR3 DNA sequence: TGTGCCAGCAGCCCCGGACAGGGTTATGGCTACACCTTC.

The rearrangement joins TRBV28 to TRBJ2-7, with D perhaps TRBD1 (6 bases). Germline CDR1 reads MDHEN; CDR2 reads SYDVKM. The CDR3 has 17 amino acids. The V and J ends lost 6 bases and 2 bases respectively, with 23 bases between them. CDR3 DNA sequence: TGTGCCAGCAGACTTAGAGCCTCCACAGGGATAGCCTACGAGCAGTACTTC. Amino acids: CASRLRASTGIAYEQYF.

The rearrangement uses TRBV14 and TRBJ2-6, with 9 bases fitting TRBD1. This CDR3 has 17 amino acids. J was trimmed by 3 bases and V by 4 bases; bases with no gene match: 7. CDR1 and CDR2 from the germline V gene are SGHDN and FVKESK. CDR3 residues: CASSPRQGQGGANVLTF. The CDR3 DNA reads as TGTGCCAGCAGCCCCCGACAGGGACAGGGTGGGGCCAACGTCCTGACTTTC.

V is TRBV11-2 and J is TRBJ1-2; 9 bases line up with TRBD1. V gave up 1 base and J gave up 3 bases; unmatched junction bases: 6. CDR1 and CDR2 from the germline V gene are SGHAT and FQNNGV. CDR3 length: 16 residues. The CDR3 here is CASSLGSGTGYYGYTF. The CDR3 DNA is TGTGCCAGCAGCTTAGGTTCTGGGACAGGGTACTATGGCTACACCTTC.

This sequence joins TRBV5-4 and TRBJ2-5; 10 nucleotides match TRBD2. The germline CDR1 and CDR2 sequences are SGHNT and YYREEE (reference sequence). The CDR3 spans 15 residues. Unmatched junction bases numbered 3, after V lost 0 bases and J lost 4 bases. CDR3 protein: CASSLAASGRETQYF. The CDR3 DNA sequence: TGTGCCAGCAGCTTGGCCGCTAGCGGGAGAGAGACCCAGTACTTC.

The CDR3 region has the DNA TGTGCCAGCAGCTCCCTCCGCGGGCGGGCTGAGCAGTTCTTC. Translation gives CASSSLRGRAEQFF. J is TRBJ2-1 and V is TRBV11-2, with TRBD2 as a possible D gene (5 bases). This CDR3 is built from 14 residues. Trimming cost V 4 bases and J 9 bases, with 16 bases left between them. Germline assignment: CDR1 SGHAT and CDR2 FQNNGV.

V and J are TRBV5-4 and TRBJ2-2; 7 bases match TRBD1. The ends lost 4 bases at V and 7 bases at J; junction bases unmatched: 10. CDR3 length: 15 residues. Germline V CDR1 and CDR2: SGHNT, YYREEE (reference sequence). In DNA form, the CDR3 reads TGTGCCAGCAGCCTTAAGCAGGGGGTTATCGGGGAGCTGTTTTTT. The encoded protein is CASSLKQGVIGELFF.